This T cell receptor (beta chain) was identified in a study of glioma-infiltrating T cells. Turning to this clonotype: With a much larger clone just one base away, this may be a read error.

The germline gives CDR1 LGHNA, CDR2 YNFKEQ. The CDR3 extends over 14 amino acids. The ends were cut back, 4 bases at V and 0 bases at J, with 4 bases in the middle. Using RNA template, CDR3s of TCR alpha and beta were amplified with iRepertoire arm-PCR. Tissue mRNA or PBMC total RNA, about 95-450 ng, went into one-step reverse transcription and amplification. TCRdb passed the multiplex PCR reads through MiXCR, listing each CDR3 protein once. The table records over 100,000 distinct CDR3 sequences, 20% to 30% of them present only once. Specimen: glioma tissue, nonneoplastic brain tissue, or PBMCs (not recorded which). The chain uses TRBV4-2 and TRBJ2-6; D unresolved. The clonotype originates from a human donor with low-grade glioma or glioblastoma, undergoing nonglioma brain surgery, or in good health (not recorded which). The CDR3 region has the DNA TGTGCCAGCAGCCCGTACTCTGGGGCCAACGTCCTGACTTTC. Its translation is CASSPYSGANVLTF.